This entry features one T cell receptor beta chain sequence. The same CDR3 can be traced to other DNA sequences in this sample. Produced via immunoSEQ multiplex PCR; TCRdb's table is partial and in-frame only. This sample yields some 530,000 clones, of which 70% to 90% are seen a single time; approximately 2.9% belongs to the top ten. This entry belongs to a study of blood T cell repertoires in COVID-19. V was pared by 2 bases and J by 5 bases, with 4 bases between. CDR1 is SGHNT, CDR2 YYREEE, per germline (reference sequence). The CDR3 extends over 11 amino acids. The sequence was obtained from a human donor in a cohort sampled during active COVID-19. The chain joins TRBV5-4 to TRBJ2-5; D remains ambiguous. Sequencing was done on a sample of peripheral blood. The CDR3 protein is CASSLRETQYF. CDR3 nucleotides: TGTGCCAGCAGCTTACGGGAGACCCAGTACTTC. Supplemented by reference TRBV5-4 and TRBJ2-5, the full variable domain reads ETGVTQSPTHLIKTRGQQVTLRCSSQSGHNTVSWYQQALGQGPQFIFQYYREEENGRGNFPPRFSGLQFPNYSSELNVNALELDDSALYLCASSLRETQYFGPGTRLLVL.